Listed below are T cell receptor beta chains from one sample, sequenced in a study of blood T cell repertoires in COVID-19. Sequencing used immunoSEQ multiplex PCR; TCRdb keeps in-frame clones, though not all of them. The repertoire holds some 320,000 clones, with roughly 85% as singletons. The sequenced sample was peripheral blood. The receptors shown here come from a human donor in a cohort sampled during active COVID-19. CDR3s include the opening cysteine and the closing phenylalanine or tryptophan. A D gene is named only where the DNA matches it firmly.

D gene,J gene,V gene,CDR3 DNA,CDR3 protein
TRBD1,TRBJ2-2,TRBV5-4,TGTGCCAGCAGCCCCGGGACAGGGTACACCGGGGAGCTGTTTTTT,CASSPGTGYTGELFF
TRBD1,TRBJ1-5,TRBV7-3,TGTGCCAGCAGCCAGGACAGGGATCAGCCCCAGCATTTT,CASSQDRDQPQHF
NA,TRBJ1-2,TRBV14,TGTGCCAGCAGCCATCAGGCATATGGCTACACCTTC,CASSHQAYGYTF
NA,TRBJ2-7,TRBV18,TGTGCCAGCTCATCTAAATACGAGCAGTACTTC,CASSSKYEQYF
NA,TRBJ2-1,TRBV7-3,TGTGCCAGCAGCCCGACCAAGGGGGGGGTGCTCTTC,CASSPTKGGVLF
TRBD1,TRBJ1-1,TRBV29-1,TGCAGCACCAGACAGGGGTACACTGAAGCTTTCTTT,CSTRQGYTEAFF
NA,TRBJ1-1,TRBV19,TGTGCCAGTAGTTTGAGATCTGAAGCTTTCTTT,CASSLRSEAFF
NA,TRBJ2-3,TRBV5-1,TGCGCCAGCAGATACACAGATACGCAGTATTTT,CASRYTDTQYF
TRBD1,TRBJ2-6,TRBV6-5,TGTGCCAGCAGCCGACAGGGAGTTGGGGCCAACGTCCTGACTTTC,CASSRQGVGANVLTF
NA,TRBJ1-5,TRBV19,TGTGCCAGTACCCCGGACTTACATGGGCAGCCCCAGCATTTT,CASTPDLHGQPQHF
TRBD1,TRBJ1-6,TRBV24-1,TGTGCCACCAGTGATGGGACAGTGAATTCACCCCTCCACTTT,CATSDGTVNSPLHF
NA,TRBJ1-2,TRBV20-1,TGCAGTGTTCCCTGGGGGCCGGGCTACACCTTC,CSVPWGPGYTF
TRBD1,TRBJ1-1,TRBV14,TGTGCCAGCAGCCAAGTGGACAGGGTTTACACTGAAGCTTTCTTT,CASSQVDRVYTEAFF
TRBD2,TRBJ2-3,TRBV6-2/TRBV6-3,TGTGCCAGCAGTTACTCCCCGTCCCTAGCGGGGGGCGTCACAGATACGCAGTATTTT,CASSYSPSLAGGVTDTQYF
NA,TRBJ1-1,TRBV11-1,TGTGCCAGCAGCTTAGCGGCGGGAGATGAAGCTTTCTTT,CASSLAAGDEAFF
TRBD1,TRBJ2-2,TRBV29-1,TGCAGCGCCGACAGGGGGCAAACCGGGGAGCTGTTTTTT,CSADRGQTGELFF
TRBD1,TRBJ2-7,TRBV7-9,TGTGCCAGCAGCTCAAGCCGGGACAGAGGCTACGAGCAGTACTTC,CASSSSRDRGYEQYF
TRBD1,TRBJ2-7,TRBV3-1/TRBV3-2,TGTGCCAGCAGCCCCGACAGGGGAAGGGCCTTCCACGAGCAGTACTTC,CASSPDRGRAFHEQYF